The next 2 T cell receptor beta chains were all read from a single sample in a study of blood T cell repertoires in COVID-19. The data were produced by immunoSEQ multiplex PCR, yet TCRdb's version contains in-frame clones alone and is incomplete. The table has about 270,000 clones, 88% seen once. Input material: PBMCs or T cells enriched from blood (not recorded which). The receptor set was obtained from a woman aged 50 to 60 who had recovered from COVID-19.

This clone appeared a few times. V is TRBV2 and J is TRBJ1-5, with TRBD1 as a possible D gene (5 bases). The CDR3 sequence is 15 residues long. The V end lost 3 bases, the J end lost 0 bases, and 9 bases lay between the germline ends. Germline assignment: CDR1 SNHLY and CDR2 FYNNEI. CDR3 sequence reads: CASSEIDSSNQPQHF. CDR3 in DNA: TGTGCCAGCAGTGAGATAGACAGTAGCAATCAGCCCCAGCATTTT.

This clone was recorded a few times. The chain has TRBV15 and TRBJ2-3; 7 positions match TRBD2. The ends lost 1 base at V and 3 bases at J; junction bases unmatched: 4. Looked up from germline, CDR1 is LNHNV and CDR2 is YYDKDF (reference sequence). The CDR3 has 15 amino acids. CDR3 in amino acids: CATSRGSGKTDTQYF. Here the CDR3 DNA reads TGTGCCACCAGCAGAGGAAGCGGGAAGACAGATACGCAGTATTTT.